This is a list of T cell receptor beta chains from one sample in a study of siplizumab effects on memory and regulatory T cells. The method was immunoSEQ multiplex PCR; TCRdb's version includes in-frame clones alone and lacks a portion of them. The profile shows 70,000 to 90,000 clones, 90% of them singletons. The material sequenced was CD4+ T cells sorted from blood. These receptors came from a human donor in good health. CDR3s leave out the opening cysteine and the closing phenylalanine or tryptophan. Fields, in order: D gene, J gene, V gene, CDR3 protein. D genes are given only for firm matches.

>NA|TRBJ1-2|TRBV7-2
ASNPPETAYGYT
>TRBD2|TRBJ2-1|TRBV5-1
ASSSEGLGSYNEQF
>NA|TRBJ1-2|TRBV7-9
ASSPPGTSYGYT
>TRBD2|TRBJ2-2|TRBV4-1
ASSQGFLGLAGATGELF
>NA|TRBJ1-2|TRBV5-1
ASSGGGSNYGYT
>TRBD1|TRBJ1-1|TRBV18
ASSESGTANTEAF
>TRBD2|TRBJ2-7|TRBV5-1
ASSQLPGGKSYEQY
>TRBD2|TRBJ2-1|TRBV7-8
ASSGSGRGYNEQF
>NA|TRBJ2-5|TRBV11-3
ASSLVQAQETQY
>NA|TRBJ2-1|TRBV7-8
ASSLGTNNYNEQF
>TRBD1|TRBJ1-1|TRBV18
ASSLEQGALTEAF
>TRBD2|TRBJ2-7|TRBV6-1
ASSVSAGSYEQY
>NA|TRBJ1-2|TRBV6-1
ASSEAWPGLGYT
>TRBD2|TRBJ2-1|TRBV2
ASSDEQGLADYNEQF
>NA|TRBJ2-1|TRBV18
ASSPPLRVGGNEQF
>NA|TRBJ1-5|TRBV2
ASSTQGGVNQPQH
>NA|TRBJ2-7|TRBV9
ASSPGTGIYEQY